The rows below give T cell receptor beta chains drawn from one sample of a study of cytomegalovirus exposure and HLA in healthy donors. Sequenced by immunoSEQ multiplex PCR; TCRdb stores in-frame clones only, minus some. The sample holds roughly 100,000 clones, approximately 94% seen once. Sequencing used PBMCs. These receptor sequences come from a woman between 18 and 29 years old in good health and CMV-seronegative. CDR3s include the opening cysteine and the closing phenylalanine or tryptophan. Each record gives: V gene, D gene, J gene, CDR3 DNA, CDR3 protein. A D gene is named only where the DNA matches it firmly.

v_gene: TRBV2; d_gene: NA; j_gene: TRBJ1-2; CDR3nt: TGTGCCATCCGGTGGGGCGACGGGGGCTACACCTTC; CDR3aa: CAIRWGDGGYTF
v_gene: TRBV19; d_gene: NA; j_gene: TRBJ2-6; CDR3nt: TGTGCCAGTAGACTAGGAGGGGCTCACTACGGGGCCAACGTCCTGACTTTC; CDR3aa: CASRLGGAHYGANVLTF
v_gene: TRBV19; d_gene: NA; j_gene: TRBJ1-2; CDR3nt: TGTGCCAGTAGTATCGCGGGACCTAACTATGGCTACACCTTC; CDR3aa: CASSIAGPNYGYTF
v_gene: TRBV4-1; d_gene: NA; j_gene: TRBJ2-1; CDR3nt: TGCGCCAGCAGCCAAGATCGAGGATCCCGCGAGCAGTTCTTC; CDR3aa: CASSQDRGSREQFF
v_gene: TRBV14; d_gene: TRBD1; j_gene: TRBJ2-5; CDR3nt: TGTGCCAGCAGCCAAGATGCAGGGGGCCTTGAGACCCAGTACTTC; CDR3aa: CASSQDAGGLETQYF
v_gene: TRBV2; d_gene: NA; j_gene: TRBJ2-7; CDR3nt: TGTGCCAGCAGTTACACCCCGGGCGAGCAGTACTTC; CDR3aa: CASSYTPGEQYF
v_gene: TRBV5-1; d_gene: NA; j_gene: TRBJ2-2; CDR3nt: TGCGCCAGCAGCTCAAACACCGGGGAGCTGTTTTTT; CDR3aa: CASSSNTGELFF
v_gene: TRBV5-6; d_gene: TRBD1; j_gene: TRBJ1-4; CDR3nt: TGTGCCAGCAGAACCCGGGACAGTAATGAAAAACTGTTTTTT; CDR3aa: CASRTRDSNEKLFF
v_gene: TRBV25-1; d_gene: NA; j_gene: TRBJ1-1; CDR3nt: TGTGCCAGCAGTTGGGGGGGCGCAAGGGCTTTCTTT; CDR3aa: CASSWGGARAFF
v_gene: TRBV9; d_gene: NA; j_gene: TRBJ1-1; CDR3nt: TGTGCCAGCAGCGTAGCTGAGGAGGACCTCACTGAAGCTTTCTTT; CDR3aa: CASSVAEEDLTEAFF
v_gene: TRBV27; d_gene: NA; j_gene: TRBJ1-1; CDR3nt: TGTGCCAGCAGTTTTCTAGGCTCGGTGCCTGAAGCTTTCTTT; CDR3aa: CASSFLGSVPEAFF
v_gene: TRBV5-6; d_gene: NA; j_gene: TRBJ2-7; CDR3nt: TGTGCCAGCAGCCACAGCTACGAGCAGTACTTC; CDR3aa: CASSHSYEQYF
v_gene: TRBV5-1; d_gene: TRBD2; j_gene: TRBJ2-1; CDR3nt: TGCGCCAGCAGCGTACGGACTAGTTCTAACAATGAGCAGTTCTTC; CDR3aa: CASSVRTSSNNEQFF